The clone carrying this T cell receptor (beta chain) was seen a few times. Methods used by the authors: Nucleated cell number was recorded as an estimate derived from reference gene primer amplification. Produced via immunoSEQ multiplex PCR; TCRdb's table is partial and in-frame only. That table gives V, J and clone size, and the DNA gave D and trimming. The table lists about 220,000 clones, roughly 80% of them singletons. This specimen belongs to a study of blood T cell repertoires in COVID-19. Looking at the study overall: Acute-phase and convalescent COVID-19 samples originated in the United States, Italy and Spain. Sources were T cells, B-cell-depleted T cells, or PBMCs; the material itself was cDNA or gDNA.

The germline V gene encodes CDR1 GTSNPN and CDR2 SVGIG (reference sequence). The length of the CDR3 is 15 residues. J was trimmed by 9 bases and V by 3 bases; bases with no gene match: 17. This receptor was obtained from a woman aged 60-70 years with acute or convalescent COVID-19. The V gene is TRBV30, the J gene TRBJ2-7, with 7 bases aligning to TRBD1. The sample taken for sequencing was peripheral blood. CDR3 in amino acids: CAWSAIMTDRAGQYF. DNA of the CDR3: TGTGCCTGGAGCGCTATCATGACCGACAGGGCAGGGCAGTACTTC.